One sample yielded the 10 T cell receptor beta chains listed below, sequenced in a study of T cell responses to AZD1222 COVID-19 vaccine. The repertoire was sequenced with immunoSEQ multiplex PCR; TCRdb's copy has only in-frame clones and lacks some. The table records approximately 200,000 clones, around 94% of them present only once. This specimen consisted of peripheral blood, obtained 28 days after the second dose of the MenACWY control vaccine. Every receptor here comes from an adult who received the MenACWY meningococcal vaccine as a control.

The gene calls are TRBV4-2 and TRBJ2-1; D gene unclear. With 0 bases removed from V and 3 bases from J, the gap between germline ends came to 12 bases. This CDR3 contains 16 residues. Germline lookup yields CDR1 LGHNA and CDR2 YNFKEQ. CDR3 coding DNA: TGTGCCAGCAGCCAAGAGTCGGGCAGCTACTACAATGAGCAGTTCTTC. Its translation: CASSQESGSYYNEQFF.

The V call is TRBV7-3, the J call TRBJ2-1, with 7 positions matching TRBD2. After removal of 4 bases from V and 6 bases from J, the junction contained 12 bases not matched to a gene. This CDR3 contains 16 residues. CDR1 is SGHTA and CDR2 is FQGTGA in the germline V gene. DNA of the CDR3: TGTGCCAGCAGCTACTCAGGCGGGGGAAGTACCAATGAGCAGTTCTTC. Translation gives CASSYSGGGSTNEQFF.

CDR3 amino acids: CASSRGGVTDTQYF. The CDR3 DNA reads as TGTGCCAGCAGCCGGGGGGGTGTGACAGATACGCAGTATTTT. The V gene is TRBV11-3, the J gene TRBJ2-3, with 8 nucleotides matching TRBD2. The germline V gene has CDR1 SGHNT and CDR2 YENEEA. The V and J ends lost 5 bases and 3 bases, in that order; junction bases with no gene match: 4. This CDR3 contains 14 residues.

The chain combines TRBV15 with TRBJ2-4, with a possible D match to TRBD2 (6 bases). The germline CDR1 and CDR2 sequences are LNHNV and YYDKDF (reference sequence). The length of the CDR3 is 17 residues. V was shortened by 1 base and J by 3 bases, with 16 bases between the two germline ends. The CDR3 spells CATSRGRNQGGKNIQYF. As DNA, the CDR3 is TGTGCCACCAGCAGAGGAAGGAATCAGGGAGGCAAAAACATTCAGTACTTC.

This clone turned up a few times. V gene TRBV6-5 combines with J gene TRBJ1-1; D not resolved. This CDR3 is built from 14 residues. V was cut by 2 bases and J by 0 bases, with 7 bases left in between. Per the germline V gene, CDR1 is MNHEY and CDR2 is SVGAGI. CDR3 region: CASSYPGLNTEAFF. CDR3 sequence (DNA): TGTGCCAGCAGTTACCCGGGGTTGAACACTGAAGCTTTCTTT.

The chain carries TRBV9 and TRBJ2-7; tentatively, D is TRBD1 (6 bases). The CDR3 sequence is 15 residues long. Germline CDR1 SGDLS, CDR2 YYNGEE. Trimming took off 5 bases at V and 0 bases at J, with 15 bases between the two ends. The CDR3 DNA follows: TGTGCCAGCAGTCCAACAGGGATGGTCTCCTACGAGCAGTACTTC. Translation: CASSPTGMVSYEQYF.

The CDR3 nucleotides read TGTGCCAGCAGTTACAGGTCCCCTACCGGGGAGCTGTTTTTT. Translation: CASSYRSPTGELFF. The rearrangement uses TRBV6-2 or TRBV6-3 and TRBJ2-2; D is uncertain. From germline, CDR1 is MNHEY and CDR2 SVGEGT. The length of the CDR3 is 14 residues. The V and J ends lost 2 bases and 5 bases respectively, with 9 bases between them.

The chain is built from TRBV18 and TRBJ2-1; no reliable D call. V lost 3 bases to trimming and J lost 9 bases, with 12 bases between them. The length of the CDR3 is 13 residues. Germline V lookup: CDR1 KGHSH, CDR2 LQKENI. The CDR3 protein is CASSPGAGGEQFF. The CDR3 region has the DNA TGTGCCAGCTCACCGGGTGCCGGCGGTGAGCAGTTCTTC.

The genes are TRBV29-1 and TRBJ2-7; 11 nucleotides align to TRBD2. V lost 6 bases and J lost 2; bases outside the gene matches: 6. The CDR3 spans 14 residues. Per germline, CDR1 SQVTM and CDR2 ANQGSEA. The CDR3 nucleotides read TGCAGCGTCCACGGGACTAGCGGAGCCTACGAGCAGTACTTC. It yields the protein CSVHGTSGAYEQYF.

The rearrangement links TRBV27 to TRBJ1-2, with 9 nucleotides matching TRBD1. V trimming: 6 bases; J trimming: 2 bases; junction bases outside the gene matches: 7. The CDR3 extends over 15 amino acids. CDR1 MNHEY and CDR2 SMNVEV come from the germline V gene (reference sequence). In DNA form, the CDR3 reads TGTGCCAGCAGGCGGACAGGGGTTCAAAACTATGGCTACACCTTC. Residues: CASRRTGVQNYGYTF.